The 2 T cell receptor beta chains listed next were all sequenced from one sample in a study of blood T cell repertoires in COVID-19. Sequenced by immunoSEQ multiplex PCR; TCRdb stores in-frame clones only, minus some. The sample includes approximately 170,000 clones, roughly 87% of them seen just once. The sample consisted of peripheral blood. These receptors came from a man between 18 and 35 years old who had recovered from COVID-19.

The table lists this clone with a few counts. Here the CDR3 DNA reads TGCGCCAGCAGCACCACACAGGGTCCCACTGAAGCTTTCTTT. Its protein is CASSTTQGPTEAFF. This rearrangement joins TRBV5-1 to TRBJ1-1, with D possibly being TRBD1 (6 bases). The V end was cut by 4 bases, the J end by 4 bases, with 14 bases between. The length of the CDR3 is 14 residues. CDR1 SGHRS and CDR2 YFSETQ come from the germline V gene. Complete variable domain (other parts from reference TRBV5-1 and TRBJ1-1): KAGVTQTPRYLIKTRGQQVTLSCSPISGHRSVSWYQQTPGQGLQFLFEYFSETQRNKGNFPGRFSGRQFSNSRSEMNVSTLELGDSALYLCASSTTQGPTEAFFGQGTRLTVV.

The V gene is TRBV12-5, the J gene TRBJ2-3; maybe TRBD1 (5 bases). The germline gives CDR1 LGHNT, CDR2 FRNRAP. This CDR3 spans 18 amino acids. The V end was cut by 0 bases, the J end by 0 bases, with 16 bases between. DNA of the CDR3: TGTGCTAGTGGTTTGGTTAGGGGCCCGGGTCCTAGCACAGATACGCAGTATTTT. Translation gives CASGLVRGPGPSTDTQYF.